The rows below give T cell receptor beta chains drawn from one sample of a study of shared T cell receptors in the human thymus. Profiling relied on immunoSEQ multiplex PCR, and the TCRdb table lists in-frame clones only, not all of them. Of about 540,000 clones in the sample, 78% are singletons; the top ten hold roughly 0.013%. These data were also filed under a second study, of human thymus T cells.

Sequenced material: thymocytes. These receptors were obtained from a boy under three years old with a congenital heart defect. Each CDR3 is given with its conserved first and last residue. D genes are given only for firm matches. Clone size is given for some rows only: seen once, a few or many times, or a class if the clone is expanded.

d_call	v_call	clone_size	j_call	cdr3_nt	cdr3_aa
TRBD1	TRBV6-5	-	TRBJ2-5	TGTGCCAGCAGTTTGTCGACAGGGGGAGAGACCCAGTACTTC	CASSLSTGGETQYF
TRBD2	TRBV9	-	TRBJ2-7	TGTGCCAGCCACCCTGGACTAGCTCTAACCTACGAGCAGTACTTC	CASHPGLALTYEQYF
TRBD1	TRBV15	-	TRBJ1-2	TGTGCCACCAGCAGATCACTGACAGGGCGGGTTAACTATGGCTACACCTTC	CATSRSLTGRVNYGYTF
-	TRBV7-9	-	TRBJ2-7	TGTGCCAGCAGCTCCCCCAGGGGCCAGAAGATTTACGAGCAGTACTTC	CASSSPRGQKIYEQYF
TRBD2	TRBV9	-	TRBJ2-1	TGTGCCAGCAGCGCCGAGAGGAGCGGGAACTACAATGAGCAGTTCTTC	CASSAERSGNYNEQFF
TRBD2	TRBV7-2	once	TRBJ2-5	TGTGCCAGCAGCTTATGCGGACTAGCGGAGGGGTTAGAGACCCAGTACTTC	CASSLCGLAEGLETQYF
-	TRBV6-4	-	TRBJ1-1	TGTGCCAGCAGACCACACCCAATGAACACTGAAGCTTTCTTT	CASRPHPMNTEAFF
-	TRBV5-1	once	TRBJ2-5	TGCGCCAGCAGCTTGGAGCCAATTCAAGAGACCCAGTACTTC	CASSLEPIQETQYF
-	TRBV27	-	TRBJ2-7	TGTGCCAGCAGGGGACATAGGCCCTACGAGCAGTACTTC	CASRGHRPYEQYF
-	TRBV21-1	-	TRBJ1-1	TGTGCCAGCAGCAAAGAGGGGTATCGCAGGGCCTCATCCACTGAAGCTTTCTTT	CASSKEGYRRASSTEAFF